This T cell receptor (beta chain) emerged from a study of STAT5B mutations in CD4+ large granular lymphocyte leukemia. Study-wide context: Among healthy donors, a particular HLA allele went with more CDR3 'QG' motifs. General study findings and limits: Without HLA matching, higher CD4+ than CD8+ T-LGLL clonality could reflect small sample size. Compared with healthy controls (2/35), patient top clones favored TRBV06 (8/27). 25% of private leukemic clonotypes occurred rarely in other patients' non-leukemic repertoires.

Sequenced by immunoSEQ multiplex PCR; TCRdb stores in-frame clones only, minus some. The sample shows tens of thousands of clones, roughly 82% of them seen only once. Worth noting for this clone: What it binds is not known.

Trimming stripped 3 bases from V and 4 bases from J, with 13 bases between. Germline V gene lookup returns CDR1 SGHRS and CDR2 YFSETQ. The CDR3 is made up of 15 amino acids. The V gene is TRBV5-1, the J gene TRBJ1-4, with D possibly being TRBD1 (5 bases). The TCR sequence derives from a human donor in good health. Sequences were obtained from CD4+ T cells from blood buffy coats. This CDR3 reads CASSWAGINNEKLFF. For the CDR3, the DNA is TGCGCCAGCAGCTGGGCAGGGATTAATAATGAAAAACTGTTTTTT.